Many counts were recorded for the clone carrying this TCR beta chain. Categorization into cohorts depended on clinical history that participants reported. Cohort 3 donors were reported recovered after two negative PCRs, clearance, or symptom resolution. The sample originates from a study of blood T cell repertoires in COVID-19. With 5 bases removed from V and 1 base from J, the gap between germline ends came to 15 bases. The CDR3 contains 15 residues. Germline CDR1 reads MNHEY; CDR2 reads SMNVEV (reference sequence). Clones were read by immunoSEQ multiplex PCR, and TCRdb kept only the in-frame ones, dropping some. In the table there are more than 300,000 clones, 70% to 90% of which are singletons.

Sequencing used PBMCs or T cells enriched from blood (not recorded which). The TCR was taken from a woman in her twenties or thirties who had recovered from COVID-19. The gene calls are TRBV27 and TRBJ2-7; D is possibly TRBD1 (5 bases). CDR3 in amino acids: CASSLTWGSSYEQYF. The CDR3 DNA is TGTGCCAGCAGTCTGACGTGGGGCAGTTCCTACGAGCAGTACTTC.